Listed below are T cell receptor beta chains from one sample, sequenced in a study of PD-L1 blockade in urothelial cancer. Generated by immunoSEQ multiplex PCR, the TCRdb table keeps only in-frame clones and is missing some. This table has 50,000 to 75,000 clones, roughly 77% appearing once. The sample in question was PBMCs, obtained around atezolizumab (anti-PD-L1) treatment. Receptors were obtained from a man aged 65 to 85 with urothelial cancer. The CDR3 runs from the conserved cysteine through the conserved F or W. The order of the fields is V gene, D gene, J gene, clone size, CDR3 length, CDR3 protein, CDR3 DNA. A D gene is named only where the DNA matches it firmly. Clone size, where shown, is once, few, many, or a class for clones that have expanded.

v_gene: TRBV9; d_gene: .; j_gene: TRBJ2-7; abundance: .; len: 15; CDR3aa: CASSVGQSSYERQYF; CDR3nt: TGTGCCAGCAGCGTAGGACAGTCCTCCTACGAGCGGCAGTACTTC
v_gene: TRBV6-4; d_gene: TRBD2; j_gene: TRBJ2-3; abundance: few; len: 14; CDR3aa: CASSAGLGADTQYF; CDR3nt: TGTGCCAGCAGTGCGGGACTAGGGGCAGATACGCAGTATTTT
v_gene: TRBV4-1; d_gene: TRBD1; j_gene: TRBJ2-2; abundance: once; len: 15; CDR3aa: CASSRGQLNTGELFF; CDR3nt: TGCGCCAGCAGCCGGGGACAGCTGAACACCGGGGAGCTGTTTTTT
v_gene: TRBV7-6; d_gene: .; j_gene: TRBJ2-5; abundance: .; len: 14; CDR3aa: CASSLGRTGWTQYF; CDR3nt: TGTGCCAGCAGCTTAGGCCGGACTGGATGGACCCAGTACTTC
v_gene: TRBV9; d_gene: .; j_gene: TRBJ1-1; abundance: once; len: 15; CDR3aa: CASSEGGVANTEAFF; CDR3nt: TGTGCCAGCAGCGAAGGGGGGGTGGCGAACACTGAAGCTTTCTTT
v_gene: TRBV11-3; d_gene: .; j_gene: TRBJ2-1; abundance: .; len: 18; CDR3aa: CASSSPTSRIGGDNEQFF; CDR3nt: TGTGCCAGCAGCTCGCCCACTTCCAGGATAGGAGGGGACAATGAGCAGTTCTTC
v_gene: TRBV6-6; d_gene: .; j_gene: TRBJ2-2; abundance: .; len: 14; CDR3aa: CASSYFPDTGELFF; CDR3nt: TGTGCCAGCAGTTACTTTCCAGACACCGGGGAGCTGTTTTTT
v_gene: TRBV6-1; d_gene: .; j_gene: TRBJ2-3; abundance: .; len: 17; CDR3aa: CASSVRATIEGSDTQYF; CDR3nt: TGTGCCAGCAGTGTTCGGGCGACTATTGAAGGATCGGATACGCAGTATTTT
v_gene: TRBV9; d_gene: .; j_gene: TRBJ2-1; abundance: .; len: 15; CDR3aa: CASSVADGGYNEQFF; CDR3nt: TGTGCCAGCAGCGTAGCTGATGGGGGGTACAATGAGCAGTTCTTC
v_gene: TRBV19; d_gene: TRBD1; j_gene: TRBJ2-4; abundance: .; len: 18; CDR3aa: CATASGTGGKVGKNIQYF; CDR3nt: TGTGCCACCGCCTCCGGGACAGGGGGTAAGGTTGGCAAAAACATTCAGTACTTC
v_gene: TRBV11-2; d_gene: .; j_gene: TRBJ2-5; abundance: once; len: 11; CDR3aa: CASSQAETQYF; CDR3nt: TGTGCCAGCAGCCAGGCGGAGACCCAGTACTTC
v_gene: TRBV5-6; d_gene: TRBD1; j_gene: TRBJ1-2; abundance: once; len: 15; CDR3aa: CASSSPDRAQYGYTF; CDR3nt: TGTGCCAGCAGCTCCCCGGACAGGGCTCAATATGGCTACACCTTC
v_gene: TRBV7-8; d_gene: TRBD1; j_gene: TRBJ2-3; abundance: .; len: 20; CDR3aa: CASSLALTWTGPPSTDTQYF; CDR3nt: TGTGCCAGCAGCTTAGCGCTTACTTGGACAGGGCCTCCTAGCACAGATACGCAGTATTTT
v_gene: TRBV2; d_gene: .; j_gene: TRBJ1-1; abundance: .; len: 14; CDR3aa: CASSVQVPNTEAFF; CDR3nt: TGTGCCAGCAGTGTTCAGGTCCCGAACACTGAAGCTTTCTTT
v_gene: TRBV5-1; d_gene: TRBD1; j_gene: TRBJ1-1; abundance: .; len: 15; CDR3aa: CASSPRQGTNTEAFF; CDR3nt: TGCGCCAGCAGCCCGCGACAGGGGACGAACACTGAAGCTTTCTTT
v_gene: TRBV19; d_gene: .; j_gene: TRBJ2-7; abundance: .; len: 14; CDR3aa: CATTRGTPAYEQYF; CDR3nt: TGTGCCACAACCCGCGGGACTCCCGCCTACGAGCAGTACTTC
v_gene: TRBV5-1; d_gene: TRBD1; j_gene: TRBJ2-1; abundance: .; len: 14; CDR3aa: CASSLGTGENEQFF; CDR3nt: TGCGCCAGCAGCTTGGGGACAGGGGAAAATGAGCAGTTCTTC
v_gene: TRBV5-4; d_gene: .; j_gene: TRBJ2-2; abundance: .; len: 14; CDR3aa: CASSPRGNTGELFF; CDR3nt: TGTGCCAGCAGCCCCCGGGGAAATACCGGGGAGCTGTTTTTT
v_gene: TRBV6-5; d_gene: TRBD1; j_gene: TRBJ2-7; abundance: .; len: 13; CDR3aa: CASSGTGGLEQYF; CDR3nt: TGTGCCAGCAGCGGGACAGGGGGCCTCGAGCAGTACTTC
v_gene: TRBV9; d_gene: .; j_gene: TRBJ2-2; abundance: few; len: 16; CDR3aa: CASSVLERANTGELFF; CDR3nt: TGTGCCAGCAGCGTATTAGAGCGGGCGAACACCGGGGAGCTGTTTTTT
v_gene: TRBV4-2; d_gene: TRBD1; j_gene: TRBJ1-4; abundance: .; len: 15; CDR3aa: CASSQARGANEKLFF; CDR3nt: TGTGCCAGCAGCCAGGCCAGGGGGGCTAATGAAAAACTGTTTTTT
v_gene: TRBV11-3; d_gene: TRBD1; j_gene: TRBJ2-7; abundance: .; len: 15; CDR3aa: CASSQLRDRVNEQYF; CDR3nt: TGTGCCAGCAGCCAACTCCGGGACAGGGTAAACGAGCAGTACTTC
v_gene: TRBV25-1; d_gene: .; j_gene: TRBJ2-5; abundance: .; len: 12; CDR3aa: CASSDEGETQYF; CDR3nt: TGTGCCAGCAGTGATGAGGGAGAGACCCAGTACTTC
v_gene: TRBV5-1; d_gene: .; j_gene: TRBJ2-7; abundance: once; len: 14; CDR3aa: CASSLDSSSDEQYF; CDR3nt: TGCGCCAGCAGCTTGGATTCAAGTAGCGACGAGCAGTACTTC
v_gene: TRBV4-3; d_gene: TRBD1; j_gene: TRBJ2-1; abundance: .; len: 16; CDR3aa: CASSQDGQGYDNEQFF; CDR3nt: TGCGCCAGCAGCCAAGATGGACAGGGTTATGACAATGAGCAGTTCTTC
v_gene: TRBV10-3; d_gene: .; j_gene: TRBJ1-2; abundance: .; len: 13; CDR3aa: CAISQDSDYGYTF; CDR3nt: TGTGCCATCAGTCAAGATTCGGACTATGGCTACACCTTC
v_gene: TRBV2; d_gene: TRBD1; j_gene: TRBJ1-1; abundance: .; len: 12; CDR3aa: CASTQGAGEAFF; CDR3nt: TGTGCCAGCACCCAGGGGGCGGGTGAAGCTTTCTTT
v_gene: TRBV9; d_gene: TRBD2; j_gene: TRBJ2-1; abundance: few; len: 18; CDR3aa: CASSPRPAAGVTWNEQFF; CDR3nt: TGTGCCAGCAGCCCTCGCCCCGCAGCGGGAGTCACATGGAATGAGCAGTTCTTC
v_gene: TRBV28; d_gene: .; j_gene: TRBJ2-1; abundance: once; len: 14; CDR3aa: CATSQDRQYNEQFF; CDR3nt: TGTGCCACTTCTCAGGACAGACAGTACAATGAGCAGTTCTTC
v_gene: TRBV27; d_gene: .; j_gene: TRBJ1-4; abundance: .; len: 17; CDR3aa: CASIPGMAQSRNEKLFF; CDR3nt: TGTGCCAGCATTCCAGGGATGGCCCAGTCGCGTAATGAAAAACTGTTTTTT
v_gene: TRBV6-4; d_gene: .; j_gene: TRBJ2-3; abundance: few; len: 15; CDR3aa: CASSEGRGDTDTQYF; CDR3nt: TGTGCCAGCAGTGAAGGCAGGGGAGACACAGATACGCAGTATTTT
v_gene: TRBV7-2; d_gene: .; j_gene: TRBJ1-5; abundance: once; len: 15; CDR3aa: CASSLVGIGNQPQHF; CDR3nt: TGTGCCAGCAGCTTAGTCGGGATTGGAAATCAGCCCCAGCATTTT
v_gene: TRBV18; d_gene: TRBD1; j_gene: TRBJ2-5; abundance: .; len: 15; CDR3aa: CASSTEQGAGETQYF; CDR3nt: TGTGCCAGCTCAACCGAACAGGGGGCCGGAGAGACCCAGTACTTC
v_gene: TRBV6-5; d_gene: .; j_gene: TRBJ2-3; abundance: once; len: 14; CDR3aa: CASTKDRPTDTQYF; CDR3nt: TGTGCCAGCACCAAGGACAGACCCACAGATACGCAGTATTTT
v_gene: TRBV11-1; d_gene: .; j_gene: TRBJ2-7; abundance: .; len: 13; CDR3aa: CASSQRSSYEQYF; CDR3nt: TGTGCCAGCAGTCAGCGGTCCTCCTACGAGCAGTACTTC
v_gene: TRBV7-9; d_gene: TRBD1; j_gene: TRBJ2-5; abundance: once; len: 19; CDR3aa: CASSSRTGGGGISGETQYF; CDR3nt: TGTGCCAGCAGCTCCAGGACAGGGGGCGGCGGGATTTCGGGGGAGACCCAGTACTTC
v_gene: TRBV27; d_gene: .; j_gene: TRBJ1-1; abundance: .; len: 13; CDR3aa: CASSLGYGAEAFF; CDR3nt: TGTGCCAGCAGTTTAGGGTACGGGGCTGAAGCTTTCTTT